These 14 T cell receptor beta chains originate from one sample sequenced in a study of T-cell memory formation after mild COVID-19. MiXCR, applied by TCRdb to the 5' RACE reads, yields one record per CDR3 protein. The table lists about 340,000 distinct CDR3 sequences, 20% of them singletons, with around 20% in the top ten. The material sequenced was PBMCs or a T cell subset sorted from them (not recorded which). Receptors were obtained from a man aged 18 to 30 who had mild COVID-19 (a few samples of this study predate the infection). Cell type and time point are not known.

The chain is built from TRBV4-2 and TRBJ1-6; D not certain. V lost 4 bases to trimming and J lost 5 bases, with 12 bases between them. This CDR3 spans 15 amino acids. Germline V gene data show CDR1 as LGHNA and CDR2 as YNFKEQ. Here the CDR3 DNA reads TGTGCCAGCAGCCCGGGATCGCCCGATAATTCACCCCTCCACTTT. Translation: CASSPGSPDNSPLHF.

This clonotype was observed a few times. The V gene is TRBV5-6, the J gene TRBJ2-5; 10 nucleotides agree with TRBD1. Germline-derived CDR1 and CDR2 are SGHDT and YYEEEE. J gave up 5 bases and V 4 bases, and 8 bases lay outside the gene matches. The CDR3 is made up of 15 amino acids. In DNA form, the CDR3 reads TGTGCCAGCAGCAACCGGGACAGGGGTTGGGAGACCCAGTACTTC. It encodes CASSNRDRGWETQYF.

The rearrangement links TRBV14 to TRBJ2-7; 7 nucleotides match TRBD2. The CDR3 runs to 14 residues. Germline V gives CDR1 SGHDN, CDR2 FVKESK. J lost 2 bases, V lost 3 bases, and 4 bases had no gene match. CDR3 DNA: TGTGCCAGCAGCCAGGGGAGGGGCGCCTACGAGCAGTACTTC. It encodes CASSQGRGAYEQYF.

CDR3 sequence (DNA): TGTGCCAGCAGTCGCGGACAGGGGCGGAGGGAGACCCAGTACTTC. It codes for CASSRGQGRRETQYF. The chain combines TRBV2 with TRBJ2-5; 9 bases are a match to TRBD1. Germline V gene data show CDR1 as SNHLY and CDR2 as FYNNEI. There are 15 residues in the CDR3. The J segment lost 5 bases and the V segment lost 5 bases, leaving 9 bases of the junction unmatched.

This chain connects TRBV6-2 or TRBV6-3 to TRBJ1-1; maybe TRBD1 (5 bases). Germline lookup yields CDR1 MNHEY and CDR2 SVGEGT. This CDR3 spans 12 amino acids. V shed 5 bases and J shed 10 bases, with 14 bases lying between them. CDR3 bases: TGTGCCAGCAGTCCTAGACAGCGAGGAGCTTTCTTT. The encoded protein is CASSPRQRGAFF.

This clonotype was seen only once. Germline and junction disagree at one end, which may indicate a read error. The J gene is TRBJ2-6, the V gene TRBV4-3, with a weak D call TRBD1 (5 bases). The length of the CDR3 is 16 residues. Germline assignment: CDR1 LGHNA and CDR2 YSLEER. CDR3 sequence reads: CAISRLKGAGANVLTF. Here the CDR3 DNA reads TGCGCCATCAGCCGCCTTAAAGGGGCTGGGGCCAACGTCCTGACTTTC.

The chain carries TRBV4-1 and TRBJ1-1; D gene unclear. Trimming stripped 1 base from V and 11 bases from J, with 14 bases between. Germline CDR1 and CDR2: MGHRA and YSYEKL. The CDR3 extends over 13 amino acids. Here the CDR3 reads CASSQVGNPEAFF. The CDR3 DNA reads as TGCGCCAGCAGCCAAGTCGGGAATCCGGAGGCTTTCTTT.

This clonotype has ten or more counts. V gene TRBV5-1 combines with J gene TRBJ2-5; D perhaps matches TRBD2 (7 bases). This CDR3 has 14 residues. The V gene's germline CDR1 is SGHRS and CDR2 YFSETQ. Between the trimmed V and J ends, which lost 4 bases and 5 bases, there was a span of 15 bases. The CDR3 DNA reads TGCGCCAGCAGCGCCGGGGGGCTCGGTGAGACCCAGTACTTC. Translating it yields CASSAGGLGETQYF.

The gene calls are TRBV19 and TRBJ2-2; 8 nucleotides line up with TRBD1. CDR3 length: 14 amino acids. CDR1 and CDR2 from the germline V gene are LNHDA and SQIVND (reference sequence). J lost 0 bases, V lost 10 bases, and 4 bases had no gene match. The CDR3: CATRDRTNTGELFF. The CDR3 DNA sequence: TGTGCCACCCGGGACAGGACGAACACCGGGGAGCTGTTTTTT.

The V call is TRBV6-6, the J call TRBJ2-7; a weak D match, TRBD2 (6 bases). The germline V gene has CDR1 MNHNY and CDR2 SVGAGI (reference sequence). This CDR3 contains 14 residues. The ends were cut back, 5 bases at V and 2 bases at J, with 13 bases in the middle. The CDR3 is CASSNTGLPYEQYV. For the CDR3, the DNA is TGTGCCAGCAGTAATACGGGACTTCCCTACGAGCAGTACGTC.

V is TRBV5-1 and J is TRBJ2-3; D unresolved. The germline V gene encodes CDR1 SGHRS and CDR2 YFSETQ. The V gene lost 4 bases and the J gene lost 1 base, with 10 bases spanning the gap. The length of the CDR3 is 14 residues. This CDR3 is CASSPNQGTDTQYF. In nucleotides, the CDR3 is TGCGCCAGCAGCCCTAACCAAGGCACAGATACGCAGTATTTT.

This clonotype was recorded a few times. V gene TRBV7-9 combines with J gene TRBJ1-1; perhaps TRBD1 as D (5 bases). The germline V and J ends were trimmed by 3 bases and 5 bases, with 10 bases remaining between them. CDR1 and CDR2 from the germline V gene are SEHNR and FQNEAQ (reference sequence). The CDR3 consists of 13 residues. The CDR3 nucleotides are TGTGCCAGCAGCTTCGACCAGGGAACTGAAGCTTTCTTT. It yields the protein CASSFDQGTEAFF. The whole variable domain, filled in from reference TRBV7-9 and TRBJ1-1, reads DTGVSQNPRHKITKRGQNVTFRCDPISEHNRLYWYRQTLGQGPEFLTYFQNEAQLEKSRLLSDRFSAERPKGSFSTLEIQRTEQGDSAMYLCASSFDQGTEAFFGQGTRLTVV.

This clonotype was seen at least ten times. This sequence joins TRBV7-2 and TRBJ2-3; the D gene could be TRBD1 or TRBD2 (5 bases each). The CDR3 spans 14 residues. V lost 4 bases to trimming and J lost 0 bases, with 8 bases between them. Germline CDR1 reads SGHTA; CDR2 reads FQGNSA. The DNA for the CDR3 is TGTGCCAGCAGCTCGAGGGGAAGCACAGATACGCAGTATTTT. This translates into CASSSRGSTDTQYF.

The gene calls are TRBV27 and TRBJ2-7; a possible D gene is TRBD1 (6 bases). V was pared by 6 bases and J by 5 bases, with 14 bases between. Germline values: CDR1 MNHEY, CDR2 SMNVEV (reference sequence). The CDR3 runs 13 residues. The CDR3 is CASRTSGGHEQYF. The DNA for the CDR3 is TGTGCCAGCAGGACATCTGGGGGCCACGAGCAGTACTTC.